Given below is one TCR beta chain in context. No antigen is known for it. The entry originates in a study of cytomegalovirus exposure and HLA in healthy donors. Points from the study as a whole: In a later analysis, V- and J-gene trimming of beta chains associated with a DCLRE1C missense variant, replicated independently. Altogether, some 160 TCR beta chains were recorded as cytomegalovirus-associated.

The ends were cut back, 8 bases at V and 1 base at J, with 12 bases in the middle. Germline V gives CDR1 MNHNS, CDR2 SASEGT. The CDR3 sequence is 14 residues long. It was with 60 Vbeta and 13 Jbeta primers that the PCR ran. Sequenced by immunoSEQ multiplex PCR; TCRdb stores in-frame clones only, minus some. The data include 90,000 to 130,000 clones; the top ten clones carry more than 3%. The rearrangement links TRBV6-1 to TRBJ2-4, with a possible D match to TRBD1 (6 bases). This TCR derives from a man between 25 and 39 years old in good health and CMV-seronegative. Sequencing used PBMCs. The CDR3 DNA sequence: TGTGCCAGCGTACAGGGAGACGCCAAAAACATTCAGTACTTC. Protein: CASVQGDAKNIQYF.